The clone carrying this T cell receptor (beta chain) was detected only a few times. Germline V gene data show CDR1 as MNHEY and CDR2 as SVGEGT. The CDR3 covers 16 residues. V lost 6 bases, J lost 7 bases, and 16 bases stayed unmatched. The sample comes from a study of blood T cell repertoires in COVID-19. Study summary: The United States, Italy and Spain supplied acute and convalescent COVID-19 samples. Nucleic acid was either cDNA or gDNA, and it came from T cells, B-cell-depleted T cells, or PBMCs.

In the original analysis: Using reference gene primer amplification, nucleated cell counts were estimated. Method: immunoSEQ multiplex PCR; TCRdb's copy keeps in-frame clones and lacks some. D and trimming were read from the DNA, whereas the V and J calls and clone size are those reported in that table. The top ten clones hold roughly 1.2% of a sample with approximately 400,000 clones, around 92% of them seen once. Sequencing was carried out using peripheral blood. The sequence came from a man aged 40-49 years with acute or convalescent COVID-19. This chain connects TRBV6-2 or TRBV6-3 to TRBJ2-5, with 8 bases identical to TRBD1. DNA of the CDR3: TGTGCCAGCAGCTCTCACCGGGACAGGTCCGGGGGGACCCAGTACTTC. This translates into CASSSHRDRSGGTQYF.